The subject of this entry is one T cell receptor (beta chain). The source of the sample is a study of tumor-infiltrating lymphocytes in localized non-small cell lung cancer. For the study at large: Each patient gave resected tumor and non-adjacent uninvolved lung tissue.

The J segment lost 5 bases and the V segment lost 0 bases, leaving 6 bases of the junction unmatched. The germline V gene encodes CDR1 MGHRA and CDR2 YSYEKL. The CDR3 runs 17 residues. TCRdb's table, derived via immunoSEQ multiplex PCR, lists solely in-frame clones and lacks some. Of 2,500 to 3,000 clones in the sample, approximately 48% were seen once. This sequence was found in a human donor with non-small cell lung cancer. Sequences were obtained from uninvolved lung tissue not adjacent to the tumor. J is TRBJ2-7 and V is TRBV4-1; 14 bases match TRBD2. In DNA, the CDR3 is TGCGCCAGCAGCCAAGATGGGACTAGCGGGAGATTGAACGAGCAGTACTTC. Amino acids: CASSQDGTSGRLNEQYF.